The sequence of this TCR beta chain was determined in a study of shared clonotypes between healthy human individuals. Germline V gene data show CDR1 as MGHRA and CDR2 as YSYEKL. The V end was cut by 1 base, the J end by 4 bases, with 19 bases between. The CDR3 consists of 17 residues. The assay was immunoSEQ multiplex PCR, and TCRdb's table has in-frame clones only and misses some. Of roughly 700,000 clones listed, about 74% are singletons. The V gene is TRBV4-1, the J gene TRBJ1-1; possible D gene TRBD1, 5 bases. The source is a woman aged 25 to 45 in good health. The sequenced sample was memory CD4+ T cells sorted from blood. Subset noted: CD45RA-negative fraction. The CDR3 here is CASSQVWAPQGPTEAFF. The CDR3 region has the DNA TGCGCCAGCAGCCAAGTTTGGGCCCCTCAGGGCCCCACTGAAGCTTTCTTT.